A single sample gave rise to the 10 T cell receptor beta chains below, sequenced in a study of shared T cell receptors in the human thymus. Only in-frame clones appear in the TCRdb table, and some are missing; sequencing was by immunoSEQ multiplex PCR. The table includes 600,000 to 900,000 clones, 75% to 90% detected once. A further study also used this sample, focusing on human thymus T cells.

The sequencing input was thymocytes. These receptor sequences come from a girl under three years old with a congenital heart defect.

V is TRBV5-5 and J is TRBJ2-2; 7 positions match TRBD1. CDR1 and CDR2 from the germline V gene are SGHKS and YYEKEE (reference sequence). V lost 3 bases to trimming and J lost 4 bases; unmatched junction nucleotides: 12. The CDR3 is 17 amino acids. This CDR3 reads CASSCTKTGIVTGELFF. CDR3 coding DNA: TGTGCCAGCAGCTGTACAAAGACAGGGATAGTCACCGGGGAGCTGTTTTTT.

This clone was observed a few times. Other DNA sequences in the same sample also yield this CDR3. This chain links TRBV9 with TRBJ2-3, with D perhaps matching TRBD2 (5 bases). This CDR3 region has 12 residues. Germline V CDR1 and CDR2: SGDLS, YYNGEE. Trimming pared 0 bases from V and 6 bases from J, leaving 5 bases between. The CDR3 here is CASSVGGDTQYF. The CDR3 DNA is TGTGCCAGCAGCGTAGGAGGGGATACGCAGTATTTT.

The rearrangement uses TRBV9 and TRBJ1-1; 7 bases align to TRBD1. CDR1 and CDR2 from the germline V gene are SGDLS and YYNGEE. Trimming at V came to 0 bases and at J to 3 bases, leaving 8 bases not matched to a gene. The CDR3 is 16 amino acids. CDR3 bases: TGTGCCAGCAGCGTAGCTACCAGGGGGATGGACACTGAAGCTTTCTTT. It is translated as CASSVATRGMDTEAFF.

The chain is built from TRBV4-3 and TRBJ2-3; 11 bases fit TRBD2. Germline-derived CDR1 and CDR2 are LGHNA and YSLEER. V lost 3 bases, J lost 4 bases, and 12 bases stayed unmatched. The CDR3 length is 18 residues. CDR3: CASSQDALAGGPPDTQYF. The CDR3 region has the DNA TGCGCCAGCAGCCAGGACGCTTTAGCGGGGGGGCCTCCAGATACGCAGTATTTT.

The rearrangement links TRBV7-9 to TRBJ1-2; tentative D call: TRBD1 (6 bases). The V gene lost 2 bases and the J gene lost 0 bases, with 19 bases spanning the gap. Germline assignment: CDR1 SEHNR and CDR2 FQNEAQ (reference sequence). This CDR3 is built from 18 residues. Written as DNA, the CDR3 is TGTGCCAGCAGCTTAACCTATCGACAGGTAATTACTAACTATGGCTACACCTTC. Its translation is CASSLTYRQVITNYGYTF.

The count of this clone is one. The CDR3 bases are TGTGCCAGCAGTTATAACCGGGACAGGGAAATCTACGAGCAGTACTTC. Protein sequence: CASSYNRDREIYEQYF. V and J are TRBV6-5 and TRBJ2-7, with 9 bases aligning to TRBD1. With V trimmed by 3 bases and J by 3 bases, 9 bases remained unmatched. Germline V gives CDR1 MNHEY, CDR2 SVGAGI. CDR3 length: 16 amino acids.

The CDR3 DNA reads as TGTGCCAGTAGTGGACAGACCTCTGGAAACACCATATATTTT. Translation: CASSGQTSGNTIYF. This chain joins TRBV19 and TRBJ1-3, with a weak D call TRBD1 (6 bases). In germline, CDR1 is LNHDA, CDR2 SQIVND (reference sequence). The ends were cut back, 5 bases at V and 0 bases at J, with 8 bases in the middle. This CDR3 contains 14 residues.

This chain joins TRBV5-1 and TRBJ2-3, with D perhaps matching TRBD2 (6 bases). The CDR3 length is 16 residues. Germline-derived CDR1 and CDR2 are SGHRS and YFSETQ. Trimming took 1 base from V and 2 from J, leaving 14 bases between them. The CDR3 DNA reads TGCGCCAGCAGCTTGCGAATGGGGACTCTCACAGATACGCAGTATTTT. This codes for CASSLRMGTLTDTQYF.

The chain is built from TRBV28 and TRBJ2-3, with TRBD2 matching over 10 bases. CDR3 length equals 20 residues. CDR1 is MDHEN and CDR2 is SYDVKM in the germline V gene. Trimming cost V 4 bases and J 4 bases; bases outside gene matches: 20. The CDR3 loop is CASSSTGVAGGPPLSDTQYF. The CDR3 nucleotides are TGTGCCAGCAGTTCCACCGGAGTAGCGGGGGGACCCCCACTATCAGATACGCAGTATTTT.

The chain uses TRBV5-6 and TRBJ1-5; 7 nucleotides match TRBD1. V shed 2 bases, J shed 2 bases, and the junction held 4 bases outside the gene matches. The CDR3 is made up of 15 amino acids. The V gene's germline CDR1 is SGHDT and CDR2 YYEEEE. The CDR3 sequence: CASSLLRGGNQPQHF. In nucleotides, the CDR3 is TGTGCCAGCAGCTTACTCAGGGGGGGCAATCAGCCCCAGCATTTT.